A selection of T cell receptor beta chains follows, all from one sample in a study of beta chain features in type 1 diabetes. This table comes from immunoSEQ multiplex PCR, and its TCRdb copy is limited to in-frame clones, with some not included. The table shows 25,000 to 30,000 clones, with roughly 50% occurring only once. Sequencing was done on a sample of stem cell memory CD4+ T cells from blood. Every receptor here comes from a man aged 30-40 years with type 1 diabetes. Both conserved end residues are part of each CDR3. The D gene is left open where the match is weak. Some rows have no size entry. The others give once, few or many, or a class for an expanded clone.

V gene,J gene,clone size,D gene,CDR3 DNA,CDR3 protein
TRBV11-2,TRBJ1-1,few,.,TGTGCCAGCAGCGCCGACAGGAACACTGAAGCTTTCTTT,CASSADRNTEAFF
TRBV18,TRBJ2-7,.,TRBD1,TGTGCCAGCTCACCAAACAGGGGTGGCCCCTACGAGCAGTACTTC,CASSPNRGGPYEQYF
TRBV19,TRBJ1-5,.,.,TGTGCCAGTAGTATGTCCAGGGGATGGCAGCCCCAGCATTTT,CASSMSRGWQPQHF
TRBV9,TRBJ2-3,once,.,TGTGCCAGCAGCGTAGTTGGGGGGATGGGGCCGGATACGCAGTATTTT,CASSVVGGMGPDTQYF
TRBV5-1,TRBJ2-3,.,TRBD2,TGCGCCAGCAGCTTAGGACTAGTAGATACGCAGTATTTT,CASSLGLVDTQYF
TRBV27,TRBJ1-5,.,.,TGTGCCAGCAGTCCCTGGACAAGCAATCAGCCCCAGCATTTT,CASSPWTSNQPQHF
TRBV2,TRBJ2-5,.,TRBD2,TGTGCCAGCAGTGGACTAGCGGGAGCCCAAGAGACCCAGTACTTC,CASSGLAGAQETQYF
TRBV5-1,TRBJ1-1,.,.,TGCGCCAGCAGCTTAGACGGCAGCGTGGGTACTGAAGCTTTCTTT,CASSLDGSVGTEAFF
TRBV30,TRBJ2-1,.,.,TGTGCCTGGAGTGAACAGGTGGCCCTCAATGAGCAGTTCTTC,CAWSEQVALNEQFF
TRBV18,TRBJ1-4,few,.,TGTGCCAGCTCCTCTACTGGACTACCTAATGAAAAACTGTTTTTT,CASSSTGLPNEKLFF
TRBV6-5,TRBJ2-2,.,TRBD1,TGTGCCAGCAGTTACCTGGACAGGGGGACCGGGGAGCTGTTTTTT,CASSYLDRGTGELFF
TRBV20-1,TRBJ1-1,.,.,TGCAGTGCGGGGGGTATTGAAGCTTTCTTT,CSAGGIEAFF
TRBV7-6,TRBJ1-4,few,.,TGTGCCAGCAGCTTAGCGACGGGGTCGGGGGAAAAACTGTTTTTT,CASSLATGSGEKLFF
TRBV5-1,TRBJ2-6,.,.,TGCGCCAGCAGCAGCAGACCCCCAGGGCCCTCTGGGGCCAACGTCCTGACTTTC,CASSSRPPGPSGANVLTF
TRBV30,TRBJ2-7,few,TRBD1,TGTGCCTGGAGGGTACAGGGGGGCCCCATTATAAGAGATCCCTACGAGCAGTACTTC,CAWRVQGGPIIRDPYEQYF
TRBV9,TRBJ2-1,.,TRBD2,TGTGCCAGCATCGAGACTAGCGGATACAATGAGCAGTTCTTC,CASIETSGYNEQFF
TRBV5-6,TRBJ1-3,.,TRBD1,TGTGCCAGCAGCTCCAGGGGGCCTGGAAACACCATATATTTT,CASSSRGPGNTIYF
TRBV7-2,TRBJ2-6,.,TRBD2,TGTGCCAGCAGCGCGAGCGGGGGCTCTGGGGCCAACGTCCTGACTTTC,CASSASGGSGANVLTF
TRBV9,TRBJ2-3,.,.,TGTGCCAGCAGCGCCCTTTTGAGGGGGGGGACCAGCACAGATACGCAGTATTTT,CASSALLRGGTSTDTQYF
TRBV29-1,TRBJ2-4,few,TRBD2,TGCAGCGTTCGGGGAACCTCGGGGGGGGCCAAAAACATTCAGTACTTC,CSVRGTSGGAKNIQYF
TRBV9,TRBJ2-1,.,TRBD2,TGTGCCAGCAGCGTTAAAGGTAGCGCGGGAGGGAACAATGAGCAGTTCTTC,CASSVKGSAGGNNEQFF
TRBV18,TRBJ2-1,few,.,TGTGCCAGCGCGACCCGGAGCGGGCATTCCTACAATGAGCAGTTCTTC,CASATRSGHSYNEQFF
TRBV21-1,TRBJ2-7,.,.,TGTGCCAGCGGGCCAAGGGGGAACGAACTCGAGCAGTACTTC,CASGPRGNELEQYF
TRBV2,TRBJ1-5,.,TRBD1,TGTGCCAGCAAACCAGGGGGCCGGGATCATCAGCCCCAGCATTTT,CASKPGGRDHQPQHF
TRBV29-1,TRBJ2-5,.,TRBD1,TGCAGCGTTGCAGGGGGCGGAGAGACCCAGTACTTC,CSVAGGGETQYF
TRBV4-1,TRBJ2-7,.,TRBD1,TGCGCCAGCAGGCAGACAGGGTCCTACGAGCAGTACTTC,CASRQTGSYEQYF
TRBV6-5,TRBJ2-7,.,.,TGTGCCAGCAGCCGGGACACCTACGAGCAGTACTTC,CASSRDTYEQYF